Presented here are 30 T cell receptor beta chains from one specimen sequenced in a study of T cells in Graves' hyperthyroidism and ophthalmopathy. RNA transcripts gave rise to amplified TCR beta CDR3 regions. The HTBI set primed first-round TCR CDR3 RT-PCR. One entry per CDR3 protein, called by TCRdb with MiXCR from the multiplex PCR reads. The table has roughly 380,000 distinct CDR3 sequences, about a sixth seen once. Sequenced material: blood. These TCRs come from a woman aged 40 to 50 with Graves' ophthalmopathy.

This clonotype was recorded many times. This rearrangement joins TRBV20-1 to TRBJ1-1; no reliable D call. Germline V gives CDR1 DFQATT, CDR2 SNEGSKA (reference sequence). V was shortened by 0 bases and J by 0 bases, with 11 bases between the two germline ends. CDR3 size: 15 residues. The CDR3 spells CSARDSGVMNTEAFF. CDR3 nucleotides: TGCAGTGCTAGAGATTCCGGCGTTATGAACACTGAAGCTTTCTTT.

The chain carries TRBV12-3 or TRBV12-4 and TRBJ1-2; D unclear. The CDR3 loop spans 14 amino acids. V shed 9 bases and J shed 4 bases, with 18 bases lying between them. CDR3 amino acids: CASSEDRTVYGYTF. In DNA form, the CDR3 reads TGTGCCAGTAGTGAGGACCGGACGGTCTATGGCTACACCTTC.

This clonotype was recorded many times. CDR3 region: CASSYYGGARTEAFF. As DNA, the CDR3 is TGTGCCAGCAGTTACTACGGGGGCGCGAGGACTGAAGCTTTCTTT. The V gene is TRBV6-5, the J gene TRBJ1-1, with D possibly being TRBD1 (6 bases). V gave up 1 base and J gave up 5 bases, with 14 bases separating them. Germline V CDR1 and CDR2: MNHEY, SVGAGI. This CDR3 is 15 amino acids long.

This sequence joins TRBV11-2 and TRBJ2-7, with TRBD2 as a possible D gene (6 bases). V lost 5 bases, J lost 2 bases, and 19 bases lay in between. In germline, CDR1 is SGHAT, CDR2 FQNNGV. CDR3 length: 16 amino acids. CDR3 nucleotides: TGTGCCAGCAGCCCCCTCCGGTGGACTACCACCTACGAGCAGTACTTC. It specifies CASSPLRWTTTYEQYF.

This clonotype has a count of ten or more. V usage is TRBV19 and J usage is TRBJ2-2; the match to TRBD1 covers 9 bases. J gave up 6 bases and V 8 bases, and 13 bases lay outside the gene matches. Germline CDR1 reads LNHDA; CDR2 reads SQIVND (reference sequence). The CDR3 has 16 residues. Here the CDR3 DNA reads TGTGCCAGTGTACTGACCGGGACAGGGAGTCCCGGGGAGCTGTTTTTT. Amino acid sequence: CASVLTGTGSPGELFF.

This clonotype was counted at least ten times. The chain has TRBV9 and TRBJ2-7; D unclear. There are 13 residues in the CDR3. Trimming left V 2 bases short and J 3 bases short, with 9 bases between. The germline CDR1 and CDR2 sequences are SGDLS and YYNGEE. The CDR3 DNA reads TGTGCCAGCAGCGTTCAGGAGAACTACGAGCAGTACTTC. Translation gives CASSVQENYEQYF.

This clonotype was found many times. The chain combines TRBV20-1 with TRBJ1-2; a possible D gene is TRBD1 (5 bases). Looked up from germline, CDR1 is DFQATT and CDR2 is SNEGSKA (reference sequence). The CDR3 consists of 16 residues. The V end was cut by 2 bases, the J end by 8 bases, with 24 bases between. CDR3 bases: TGCAGTGCTAGACCTCCCGGAGTCAGGCCGGGGGGGGGCTACACCTTC. Protein sequence: CSARPPGVRPGGGYTF.

This clonotype was seen at least ten times. The chain employs TRBV12-3 or TRBV12-4 and TRBJ1-1; D remains ambiguous. The CDR3 has 12 residues. V was cut by 2 bases and J by 6 bases, with 7 bases left in between. The CDR3 DNA follows: TGTGCCAGCAGTTTAATACAGCCTGAAGCTTTCTTT. Protein product: CASSLIQPEAFF.

The chain carries TRBV7-8 and TRBJ2-5; no clear D. The CDR3 length is 15 residues. Trimming took 5 bases from V and 0 from J, leaving 13 bases between them. Germline V gives CDR1 SGHVS, CDR2 FQNEAQ. The CDR3 loop reads CASSPPGQNQETQYF. In nucleotides, the CDR3 is TGTGCCAGCAGCCCCCCCGGGCAGAACCAAGAGACCCAGTACTTC.

This clonotype was picked up many times. This rearrangement joins TRBV27 to TRBJ2-7, with D possibly matching TRBD2 (6 bases). Germline V gene data show CDR1 as MNHEY and CDR2 as SMNVEV (reference sequence). V was clipped by 6 bases and J by 5 bases, with 14 bases between them. The CDR3 sequence is 13 residues long. The CDR3 nucleotides are TGTGCCAGCAGCGCGGCGGGCGGGAACGAGCAGTACTTC. This sequence encodes CASSAAGGNEQYF.

There are many counts of this clonotype. V and J are TRBV7-3 and TRBJ1-1; the match to TRBD1 covers 8 bases. The junction had 7 bases not matched to a gene; V was cut back by 3 bases and J by 4 bases. The germline V gene encodes CDR1 SGHTA and CDR2 FQGTGA. The CDR3 length is 15 residues. CDR3 coding DNA: TGTGCCAGCAGCTTGGAAGGACAGGGAATCACTGAAGCTTTCTTT. This encodes CASSLEGQGITEAFF.

This clonotype was recorded many times. The chain links TRBV20-1 to TRBJ2-5; perhaps TRBD2 as D (6 bases). The CDR3 consists of 12 residues. Germline V lookup: CDR1 DFQATT, CDR2 SNEGSKA (reference sequence). Trimming shortened V by 5 bases and J by 3 bases, and 10 bases separated the two germline ends. The CDR3 DNA is TGCAGTGCTTTTAGCGGAAAAGAGACCCAGTACTTC. Translating gives CSAFSGKETQYF.

This clonotype was seen a few times. A much larger clonotype is one base distant, so this may be a read error. The V and J genes are TRBV27 and TRBJ1-2, with 8 nucleotides matching TRBD1. CDR3 size: 15 residues. Germline V gene data show CDR1 as MNHEY and CDR2 as SMNVEV (reference sequence). CDR3 in DNA: TGTGTCAGCAGTTTAACCAGGGGGCTAAGAAAGGGCTACACCTTC. Residues: CVSSLTRGLRKGYTF.

The table lists this clonotype with many counts. V and J are TRBV7-9 and TRBJ2-7; tentatively, D is TRBD2 (6 bases). Germline V gene lookup returns CDR1 SEHNR and CDR2 FQNEAQ (reference sequence). The CDR3 is 13 residues long. V shed 3 bases and J shed 7 bases, with 13 bases lying between them. CDR3 in DNA: TGTGCCAGCAGCTTCGGGACTGCCCAAGAGCAGTACTTC. Translated, it gives CASSFGTAQEQYF.

This clonotype was picked up many times. This chain uses TRBV2 with TRBJ2-6, with D uncertain. Trimming removed 2 bases at V and 0 bases at J, with 5 bases between. The CDR3 loop spans 15 amino acids. Looked up from germline, CDR1 is SNHLY and CDR2 is FYNNEI. CDR3 protein: CASSEYFSGANVLTF. As DNA, the CDR3 is TGTGCCAGCAGTGAATATTTCTCTGGGGCCAACGTCCTGACTTTC.

This clonotype has at least ten counts. This chain links TRBV12-5 with TRBJ2-7; TRBD2 matches at 10 bases. The CDR3 sequence is 13 residues long. The V segment lost 9 bases and the J segment 5 bases; nucleotides outside the gene matches: 7. CDR1 and CDR2 from the germline V gene are LGHNT and FRNRAP. The CDR3 sequence: CASARLAGHEQYF. CDR3 DNA: TGTGCTAGCGCCCGACTAGCGGGTCACGAGCAGTACTTC. Full variable domain (remainder filled in from reference TRBV12-5 and TRBJ2-7): DARVTQTPRHKVTEMGQEVTMRCQPILGHNTVFWYRQTMMQGLELLAYFRNRAPLDDSGMPKDRFSAEMPDATLATLKIQPSEPRDSAVYFCASARLAGHEQYFGPGTRLTVT.

At least ten counts were recorded for this clonotype. The chain's CDR3 is CASSPEGGPKYEQYF. In nucleotides, the CDR3 is TGTGCCAGCAGCCCAGAGGGAGGGCCTAAATACGAGCAGTACTTC. The V gene is TRBV7-9, the J gene TRBJ2-7, with 7 bases that match TRBD2. Germline V gene lookup returns CDR1 SEHNR and CDR2 FQNEAQ (reference sequence). The CDR3 has 15 amino acids. The junction had 11 bases not matched to a gene; V was cut back by 5 bases and J by 4 bases.

At least ten counts were recorded for this clonotype. The chain combines TRBV19 with TRBJ2-5, with D unresolved. V was trimmed by 6 bases and J by 7 bases, leaving 12 bases between them. The CDR3 runs 12 residues. Per the germline V gene, CDR1 is LNHDA and CDR2 is SQIVND (reference sequence). The DNA of the CDR3 is TGTGCCAGTAGCCCAAATCTTGGGACCCAGTACTTC. Its protein product is CASSPNLGTQYF.

Many counts were recorded for this clonotype. The chain links TRBV29-1 to TRBJ1-1, with D uncertain. Germline assignment: CDR1 SQVTM and CDR2 ANQGSEA. Trimming left V 6 bases short and J 1 base short, with 6 bases between. The CDR3 totals 11 residues. CDR3 protein: CSVRQNTEAFF. CDR3 nucleotide sequence: TGCAGCGTAAGACAGAACACTGAAGCTTTCTTT. Filled out from reference TRBV29-1 and TRBJ1-1, the complete variable domain reads SAVISQKPSRDICQRGTSLTIQCQVDSQVTMMFWYRQQPGQSLTLIATANQGSEATYESGFVIDKFPISRPNLTFSTLTVSNMSPEDSSIYLCSVRQNTEAFFGQGTRLTVV.

This clonotype was counted ten times or more. The gene calls are TRBV6-1 and TRBJ1-1; D uncertain. Trimming pared 6 bases from V and 0 bases from J, leaving 8 bases between. The V gene's germline CDR1 is MNHNS and CDR2 SASEGT. This CDR3 spans 13 amino acids. Written as DNA, the CDR3 is TGTGCCAGCAGAAAGCAGGTGAACACTGAAGCTTTCTTT. Translated, it gives CASRKQVNTEAFF.

There are many counts of this clonotype. The chain couples TRBV7-9 to TRBJ2-7; D is possibly TRBD2 (5 bases). The CDR3 totals 14 residues. Trimming removed 6 bases at V and 4 bases at J, with 16 bases between. Germline CDR1 is SEHNR and CDR2 is FQNEAQ (reference sequence). CDR3 nucleotide sequence: TGTGCCAGCAGACTAGAAGGCGCTTCGTACGAGCAGTACTTC. This encodes CASRLEGASYEQYF.

This clonotype was recorded at least ten times. V and J are TRBV6-1 and TRBJ1-1; the D is unclear. Germline V gives CDR1 MNHNS, CDR2 SASEGT. CDR3 length equals 14 residues. The V end lost 2 bases, the J end lost 1 base, and 8 bases lay between the germline ends. The CDR3 bases are TGTGCCAGCAGTGAAAACTTGGGGAACACTGAAGCTTTCTTT. This gives the protein CASSENLGNTEAFF.

This clonotype was seen at least ten times. The gene calls are TRBV19 and TRBJ1-1; the D is unclear. The CDR3 covers 15 residues. CDR1 and CDR2 from the germline V gene are LNHDA and SQIVND (reference sequence). V lost 10 bases and J lost 0, with 18 bases in between. The CDR3 loop reads CATTMMLGMNTEAFF. Written as DNA, the CDR3 is TGTGCCACTACGATGATGTTGGGAATGAACACTGAAGCTTTCTTT. Full variable domain (remainder filled in from reference TRBV19 and TRBJ1-1): DGGITQSPKYLFRKEGQNVTLSCEQNLNHDAMYWYRQDPGQGLRLIYYSQIVNDFQKGDIAEGYSVSREKKESFPLTVTSAQKNPTAFYLCATTMMLGMNTEAFFGQGTRLTVV.

This clonotype showed up many times. The V and J genes are TRBV28 and TRBJ2-6; D may be TRBD1 (6 bases). Trimming pared 6 bases from V and 0 bases from J, leaving 21 bases between. Germline CDR1 MDHEN, CDR2 SYDVKM. This CDR3 contains 19 residues. In nucleotides, the CDR3 is TGTGCCAGCAGCACCAGGTGGAAGGGGGTACTCTCTGGGGCCAACGTCCTGACTTTC. It encodes CASSTRWKGVLSGANVLTF.

This clonotype came up many times. The chain has TRBV12-3 or TRBV12-4 and TRBJ1-5; TRBD1 agrees at 8 bases. CDR3 length: 14 amino acids. The V and J ends lost 6 bases and 6 bases, in that order; junction bases with no gene match: 7. CDR3 sequence (DNA): TGTGCCAGCAGGATCCAACAGGGGGGTCAGCCCCAGCATTTT. As protein: CASRIQQGGQPQHF.

This clonotype was seen at least ten times. The chain links TRBV4-3 to TRBJ2-7; no clear D. CDR3 length: 14 residues. The V end lost 0 bases, the J end lost 3 bases, and 9 bases lay between the germline ends. The germline V gene has CDR1 LGHNA and CDR2 YSLEER. CDR3 sequence: CASSQDTGYYEQYF. In nucleotides, the CDR3 is TGCGCCAGCAGCCAAGATACGGGCTACTACGAGCAGTACTTC.

This clonotype occurred many times. The rearrangement uses TRBV6-5 and TRBJ1-1; tentative D call: TRBD1 (5 bases). The V end was cut by 2 bases, the J end by 10 bases, with 11 bases between. This CDR3 is built from 12 residues. Germline V CDR1 and CDR2: MNHEY, SVGAGI. The CDR3 loop is CASSYPGKTAFF. CDR3 DNA sequence: TGTGCCAGCAGTTACCCAGGGAAGACAGCTTTCTTT.

This clonotype was seen many times. This chain connects TRBV30 to TRBJ1-2, with no clear D. Germline V gene lookup returns CDR1 GTSNPN and CDR2 SVGIG (reference sequence). V was shortened by 3 bases and J by 4 bases, with 9 bases between the two germline ends. The CDR3 length is 12 residues. CDR3 residues: CAWSSGPYGYTF. In DNA, the CDR3 is TGTGCCTGGAGCAGCGGACCCTATGGCTACACCTTC.

This clonotype was recorded a few times. In nucleotides, the CDR3 is TGTGCCAGCACCTCCAGGGACCCCGAAGCTTTCTTT. It yields the protein CASTSRDPEAFF. The chain joins TRBV7-8 to TRBJ1-1; D is possibly TRBD1 (5 bases). The CDR3 extends over 12 amino acids. Deletions cut 7 bases from V and 8 bases from J, with 14 bases between. The V gene's germline CDR1 is SGHVS and CDR2 FQNEAQ.

This clonotype was seen many times. The genes are TRBV9 and TRBJ1-3; D ambiguous. Germline V gene data show CDR1 as SGDLS and CDR2 as YYNGEE. The CDR3 is made up of 16 amino acids. Between the trimmed V and J ends, which lost 0 bases and 0 bases, there was a span of 10 bases. The CDR3 DNA is TGTGCCAGCAGCGTAGAGCTGGGCTACTCTGGAAACACCATATATTTT. This encodes CASSVELGYSGNTIYF.